The next 19 T cell receptor beta chains were all read from a single sample in a study of cytomegalovirus exposure and HLA in healthy donors. Data came from immunoSEQ multiplex PCR; TCRdb stores just in-frame clones and leaves some out. The data show fewer than 200,000 clones, 85% seen once. Sequences were obtained from PBMCs. The receptors derive from a man in his late teens or twenties in good health and CMV-seropositive.

The chain employs TRBV30 and TRBJ2-3; possibly TRBD2 for D (5 bases). Looked up from germline, CDR1 is GTSNPN and CDR2 is SVGIG (reference sequence). CDR3 size: 14 residues. V lost 2 bases, J lost 2 bases, and 11 bases lay in between. For the CDR3, the DNA is TGTGCCTGGAGTTTGGACTGGATCACAGATACGCAGTATTTT. This encodes CAWSLDWITDTQYF.

The chain employs TRBV28 and TRBJ1-5; 7 nucleotides line up with TRBD1. This CDR3 has 15 residues. Germline CDR1 and CDR2: MDHEN and SYDVKM. V shed 6 bases and J 3 bases; nucleotides not matched to a gene: 8. CDR3 in DNA: TGTGCCAGCAGGGAAGGGACAGCGATCAATCAGCCCCAGCATTTT. Residues: CASREGTAINQPQHF.

The gene calls are TRBV2 and TRBJ1-1, with D maybe TRBD1 (5 bases). This CDR3 region has 16 residues. V was clipped by 4 bases and J by 3 bases, with 18 bases between them. The germline CDR1 and CDR2 sequences are SNHLY and FYNNEI. The CDR3 nucleotides are TGTGCCAGCAGTGGACGTGATTCCCCGGGGGACACTGAAGCTTTCTTT. Its translation is CASSGRDSPGDTEAFF.

The chain recombines TRBV27 with TRBJ1-5, with D tentatively TRBD1 (5 bases). The CDR3 loop spans 17 amino acids. The V gene's germline CDR1 is MNHEY and CDR2 SMNVEV (reference sequence). The V end lost 5 bases, the J end lost 5 bases, and 22 bases lay between the germline ends. Here the CDR3 reads CASSPHNIGTGHQPQHF. The CDR3 DNA reads TGTGCCAGCAGTCCACACAATATTGGGACTGGCCATCAGCCCCAGCATTTT.

J is TRBJ2-5 and V is TRBV4-1; D is unresolved. This CDR3 contains 13 residues. Trimming pared 8 bases from V and 1 base from J, leaving 11 bases between. CDR1 and CDR2 (germline): MGHRA, YSYEKL. The CDR3, as DNA: TGCGCCAGCGCCTCCCAGTTCCAAGAGACCCAGTACTTC. Its translation is CASASQFQETQYF.

The rearrangement uses TRBV18 and TRBJ2-1; possible D gene TRBD1, 6 bases. V was shortened by 6 bases and J by 0 bases, with 12 bases between the two germline ends. Germline V gene lookup returns CDR1 KGHSH and CDR2 LQKENI. The CDR3 is 15 amino acids. CDR3 sequence (DNA): TGTGCCAGCTCGCCCGACAGGAGCTCCTACAATGAGCAGTTCTTC. Protein product: CASSPDRSSYNEQFF.

This chain connects TRBV5-1 to TRBJ1-1, with a possible D match to TRBD1 (6 bases). Trimming cost V 4 bases and J 1 base, with 11 bases left between them. The CDR3 contains 14 residues. Germline-derived CDR1 and CDR2 are SGHRS and YFSETQ. CDR3: CASSPQTGNTEAFF. CDR3 DNA: TGCGCCAGCAGCCCCCAGACAGGGAACACTGAAGCTTTCTTT.

This sequence joins TRBV11-2 and TRBJ2-7; D remains ambiguous. The CDR3 extends over 15 amino acids. Germline-derived CDR1 and CDR2 are SGHAT and FQNNGV. Trimming took 5 bases from V and 7 from J, leaving 21 bases between them. This chain's CDR3 is CASSPLSGSLGEQYF. CDR3 in DNA: TGTGCCAGCAGCCCTCTTTCCGGCAGTCTAGGAGAGCAGTACTTC.

V and J are TRBV28 and TRBJ2-7; no definite D call. The CDR3 has 11 residues. CDR1 and CDR2 from the germline V gene are MDHEN and SYDVKM. The ends were cut back, 11 bases at V and 2 bases at J, with 10 bases in the middle. Written as DNA, the CDR3 is TGTGCCTCAACCGCGACCTACGAGCAGTACTTC. Protein product: CASTATYEQYF.

This clone was recorded once. V and J are TRBV7-9 and TRBJ1-1; TRBD1 might be the D (5 bases). Trimming cost V 4 bases and J 5 bases, with 11 bases left between them. Germline CDR1 is SEHNR and CDR2 is FQNEAQ (reference sequence). This CDR3 has 13 amino acids. The CDR3 sequence: CASSSRGDTEAFF. The CDR3 DNA follows: TGTGCCAGCAGCTCCCGGGGGGATACTGAAGCTTTCTTT.

The chain couples TRBV6-1 to TRBJ1-5; D gene uncertain. Germline assignment: CDR1 MNHNS and CDR2 SASEGT. The length of the CDR3 is 14 residues. The germline V and J ends were trimmed by 3 bases and 3 bases, with 9 bases remaining between them. CDR3 DNA: TGTGCCAGCAGTGAGGCCAACCTCAATCAGCCCCAGCATTTT. It specifies CASSEANLNQPQHF.

This chain connects TRBV27 to TRBJ2-7; 8 bases match TRBD1. Germline-derived CDR1 and CDR2 are MNHEY and SMNVEV (reference sequence). The ends lost 5 bases at V and 6 bases at J; junction bases unmatched: 6. The CDR3 is 13 residues long. The CDR3 reads CASSPHTGGEQYF. The CDR3 nucleotides are TGTGCCAGCAGTCCTCACACAGGGGGCGAGCAGTACTTC.

The chain is built from TRBV5-1 and TRBJ1-1, with TRBD1 identical over 12 bases. There are 15 residues in the CDR3. CDR1 is SGHRS and CDR2 is YFSETQ in the germline V gene. V shed 7 bases, J shed 5 bases, and the junction held 9 bases outside the gene matches. In DNA, the CDR3 is TGCGCCAGCCGAGCCGGGACAGGGGGCTTGACTGAAGCTTTCTTT. Residues: CASRAGTGGLTEAFF.

This clone was recorded only once. V and J are TRBV9 and TRBJ1-1; no firm D call. The CDR3 runs to 13 residues. V was shortened by 0 bases and J by 1 base, with 4 bases between the two germline ends. Germline loops: CDR1 SGDLS, CDR2 YYNGEE. The CDR3 bases are TGTGCCAGCAGCGTAGAGCGGAACACTGAAGCTTTCTTT. Its translation: CASSVERNTEAFF.

This chain links TRBV21-1 with TRBJ2-3; TRBD1, as called in the table, went unchecked against the DNA. TRBV21-1 is a pseudogene locus. This CDR3 contains 13 residues. As DNA, the CDR3 is TGTGCCAGCAGCCGCAGGGGCACAGATACGCAGTATTTT. Its protein is CASSRRGTDTQYF.

The rearrangement links TRBV28 to TRBJ2-7, with 10 bases fitting TRBD2. With 5 bases clipped from V and 6 bases from J, the junction kept 7 bases outside the gene matches. CDR1 and CDR2 from the germline V gene are MDHEN and SYDVKM. The CDR3 has 14 residues. CDR3 sequence reads: CASSQAGGSREQYF. The CDR3 DNA is TGTGCCAGCAGTCAAGCGGGAGGGTCCCGCGAGCAGTACTTC.

This clone turned up a few times. The chain uses TRBV18 and TRBJ2-7; TRBD1 might be the D (5 bases). Germline-derived CDR1 and CDR2 are KGHSH and LQKENI. The CDR3 is 14 amino acids. Between the trimmed V and J ends, which lost 5 bases and 2 bases, there was a span of 13 bases. CDR3 region: CASSTSTATYEQYF. DNA of the CDR3: TGTGCCAGCTCAACCTCGACAGCTACCTACGAGCAGTACTTC.

This clone was detected once. This rearrangement joins TRBV15 to TRBJ2-3; D is perhaps TRBD2 (6 bases). Germline V gives CDR1 LNHNV, CDR2 YYDKDF (reference sequence). This CDR3 region has 16 residues. The ends were cut back, 4 bases at V and 8 bases at J, with 22 bases in the middle. CDR3: CATSKRTSPQGGTQYF. CDR3 coding DNA: TGTGCCACCAGCAAGCGAACTAGCCCCCAAGGTGGTACGCAGTATTTT.

The V gene is TRBV6-1, the J gene TRBJ2-2; the match to TRBD1 covers 7 bases. Unmatched junction bases numbered 11, after V lost 9 bases and J lost 4 bases. Germline V lookup: CDR1 MNHNS, CDR2 SASEGT. This CDR3 region has 15 residues. CDR3 loop: CARPQFGTATGELFF. CDR3 DNA sequence: TGTGCCAGACCCCAGTTCGGGACAGCCACCGGGGAGCTGTTTTTT.